This TCR beta chain derives from a study of blood T cell repertoires in COVID-19. The germline V gene encodes CDR1 MNHNY and CDR2 SVGAGI (reference sequence). There are 17 residues in the CDR3. The ends lost 5 bases at V and 3 bases at J; junction bases unmatched: 12. This clone was observed a few times. As handled by the study authors: Researchers report that nucleated cell counts were estimated from reference gene primer amplification. Clones were sequenced by immunoSEQ multiplex PCR, and TCRdb holds only the in-frame ones, with some missing. V and J calls and clone size come straight from that table; D and trimming were deduced from the DNA. Of over 140,000 clones listed, approximately 83% are singletons.

The TCR was taken from a woman in her fifties or sixties with acute or convalescent COVID-19. This chain links TRBV6-6 with TRBJ2-2; 7 bases map to TRBD1. The sample consisted of peripheral blood. CDR3 protein: CASSHETGAPDTGELFF. Written as DNA, the CDR3 is TGTGCCAGCAGTCATGAAACAGGGGCGCCAGACACCGGGGAGCTGTTTTTT.